Below are 7 T cell receptor beta chains sequenced from a single sample in a study of PD-L1 blockade in urothelial cancer. The method was immunoSEQ multiplex PCR; TCRdb's version includes in-frame clones alone and lacks a portion of them. The sample lists about 69,000 clones; about 88% were seen once. The sequenced sample was PBMCs, obtained around atezolizumab (anti-PD-L1) treatment. These receptors were collected from a man aged 55 to 70 with urothelial cancer.

The chain carries TRBV20-1 and TRBJ2-3; no clear D. V was cut by 4 bases and J by 7 bases, with 6 bases left in between. In germline, CDR1 is DFQATT, CDR2 SNEGSKA (reference sequence). The CDR3 is made up of 10 amino acids. This CDR3 is CSATVNTQYF. The CDR3 coding sequence is TGCAGTGCTACGGTTAATACGCAGTATTTT.

CDR3 amino acids: CASSQERKGGSGNTIYF. The CDR3 DNA reads TGCGCCAGCAGCCAAGAAAGGAAAGGGGGCAGCGGAAACACCATATATTTT. The rearrangement links TRBV4-1 to TRBJ1-3; 7 nucleotides match TRBD1. The CDR3 is 17 residues long. The V and J ends lost 0 bases and 4 bases, in that order; junction bases with no gene match: 9. The germline CDR1 and CDR2 sequences are MGHRA and YSYEKL.

The rearrangement joins TRBV5-1 to TRBJ2-1; 7 bases line up with TRBD1. The CDR3 contains 16 residues. Trimming took 3 bases from V and 2 from J; bases not matched to a gene: 8. From germline, CDR1 is SGHRS and CDR2 YFSETQ. CDR3 in amino acids: CASSSGQDRPYNEQFF. For the CDR3, the DNA is TGCGCCAGCAGCTCCGGACAGGACCGACCCTACAATGAGCAGTTCTTC.

The V gene is TRBV7-2, the J gene TRBJ2-5; D perhaps matches TRBD1 (5 bases). Germline values: CDR1 SGHTA, CDR2 FQGNSA. This CDR3 contains 14 residues. V lost 0 bases to trimming and J lost 4 bases, with 9 bases between them. In DNA, the CDR3 is TGTGCCAGCAGCTTAGCAGGGGCTGGAGAGACCCAGTACTTC. Translation gives CASSLAGAGETQYF.

The CDR3 is CASSPRRGWSDNEQFF. CDR3 in DNA: TGTGCCAGCAGCCCCCGACGAGGGTGGTCGGACAATGAGCAGTTCTTC. J is TRBJ2-1 and V is TRBV13; D perhaps matches TRBD2 (5 bases). Trimming took 5 bases from V and 5 from J, leaving 19 bases between them. The CDR3 length is 16 residues. From germline, CDR1 is PRHDT and CDR2 FYEKMQ (reference sequence).

V gene TRBV10-1 combines with J gene TRBJ2-3; weak D call: TRBD1 (5 bases). Trimming stripped 3 bases from V and 1 base from J, with 8 bases between. This CDR3 contains 14 residues. In germline, CDR1 is WNHNN, CDR2 SYGVQD (reference sequence). CDR3 nucleotides: TGCGCCAGCAGTGATGAGACAGGCACAGATACGCAGTATTTT. Protein sequence: CASSDETGTDTQYF.

The chain is built from TRBV6-1 and TRBJ1-5; D is unresolved. V lost 6 bases and J 5 bases, leaving 8 bases between the germline ends. Germline V CDR1 and CDR2: MNHNS, SASEGT. The CDR3 runs to 12 residues. The CDR3 spells CASRPADQPQHF. The CDR3 DNA is TGTGCCAGCAGACCAGCGGATCAGCCCCAGCATTTT.